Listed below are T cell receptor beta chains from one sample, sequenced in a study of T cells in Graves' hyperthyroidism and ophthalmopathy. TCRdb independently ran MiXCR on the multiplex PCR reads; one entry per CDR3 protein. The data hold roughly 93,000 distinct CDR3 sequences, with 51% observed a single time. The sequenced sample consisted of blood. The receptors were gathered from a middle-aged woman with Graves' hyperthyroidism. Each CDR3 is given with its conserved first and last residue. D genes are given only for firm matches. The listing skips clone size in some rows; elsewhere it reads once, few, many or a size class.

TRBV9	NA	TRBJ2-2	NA	CASKDSPTNTGELFF	TGTGCCAGCAAGGACAGCCCTACGAACACCGGGGAGCTGTTTTTT
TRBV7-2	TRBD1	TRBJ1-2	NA	CASSVMGQAVHYGYTF	TGTGCCAGCAGCGTAATGGGACAGGCGGTTCACTATGGCTACACCTTC
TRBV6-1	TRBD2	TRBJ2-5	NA	CASSPWEGETQYF	TGTGCCAGCAGCCCCTGGGAGGGGGAGACCCAGTACTTC
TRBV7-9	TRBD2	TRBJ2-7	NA	CASSLAFGLAGGPRYEQYF	TGTGCCAGCAGCTTAGCGTTTGGACTAGCGGGAGGGCCCCGGTACGAGCAGTACTTC
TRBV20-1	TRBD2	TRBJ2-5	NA	CSAKPSGRGEETQYF	TGCAGTGCCAAACCCAGCGGGAGGGGGGAAGAGACCCAGTACTTC
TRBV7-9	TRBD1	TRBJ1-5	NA	CASSLLSGQGKGPQHF	TGTGCCAGCAGCCTCCTCTCGGGACAGGGTAAAGGGCCCCAGCATTTT
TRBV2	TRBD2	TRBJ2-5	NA	CASGRAEETQYF	TGTGCCAGCGGGAGGGCCGAGGAGACCCAGTACTTC
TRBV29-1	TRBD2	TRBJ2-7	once	CSVTSGRGSYEQYF	TGCAGCGTTACTAGCGGGAGGGGCTCCTACGAGCAGTACTTC
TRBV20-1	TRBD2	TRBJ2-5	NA	CSALAGNQETQYF	TGCAGTGCCTTAGCGGGAAACCAAGAGACCCAGTACTTC
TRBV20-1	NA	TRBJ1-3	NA	CSARKGMDTIYF	TGCAGTGCTAGAAAGGGCATGGACACCATATATTTT
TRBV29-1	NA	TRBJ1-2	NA	CSVERNEGQDGRGYTF	TGCAGCGTTGAAAGAAACGAAGGGCAGGACGGTCGTGGCTACACCTTC
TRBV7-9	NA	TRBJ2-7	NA	CASSRTAGMDEQYF	TGTGCTAGCAGCCGTACGGCGGGGATGGACGAGCAGTACTTC
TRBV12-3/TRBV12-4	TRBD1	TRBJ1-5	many	CASNDRGPLLAQHF	TGTGCCAGCAATGACAGGGGCCCTTTGTTAGCCCAGCATTTT
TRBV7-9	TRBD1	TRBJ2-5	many	CASSSTGWETQYF	TGTGCCAGCAGCTCGACAGGGTGGGAGACCCAGTACTTC
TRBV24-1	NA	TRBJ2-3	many	CATSTQGKDTQYF	TGTGCCACCAGCACCCAGGGGAAAGATACGCAGTATTTT
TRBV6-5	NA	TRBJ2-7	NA	CVSSFSGRRYEQYF	TGTGTCAGCAGTTTCTCGGGAAGAAGGTACGAGCAATACTTC
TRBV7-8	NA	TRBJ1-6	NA	CASSLQGSYSPLHF	TGTGCCAGCAGCTTACAAGGGAGTTACTCACCCCTCCACTTT
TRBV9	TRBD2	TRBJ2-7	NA	CASSEAGTSNLNYGQYF	TGTGCCAGCAGTGAAGCGGGGACTAGCAACCTGAACTACGGGCAGTACTTC
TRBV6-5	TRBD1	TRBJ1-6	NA	CASSLLQGNHNSPLHF	TGTGCCAGCAGTTTATTACAGGGGAACCATAATTCACCCCTCCACTTT
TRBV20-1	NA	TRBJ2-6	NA	CSAITLSGANVLTF	TGCAGTGCTATTACACTCTCTGGGGCCAACGTCCTGACTTTC
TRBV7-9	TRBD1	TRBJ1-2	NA	CASSAGDRDYGYTF	TGTGCCAGCAGTGCAGGGGACAGAGACTATGGCTACACCTTC
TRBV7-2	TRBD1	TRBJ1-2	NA	CASTRTGYGYTF	TGTGCCAGCACCAGGACAGGGTATGGCTACACCTTC
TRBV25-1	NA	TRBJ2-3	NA	CASSSIPSTDTQYF	TGTGCCAGCAGTAGTATTCCAAGCACAGATACGCAGTATTTT
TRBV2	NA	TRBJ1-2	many	CASSLWGDGYTF	TGTGCCAGCAGCCTCTGGGGGGATGGCTACACCTTC
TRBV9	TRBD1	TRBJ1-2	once	CASRAGTGAGGYTF	TGTGCCAGCAGGGCCGGGACAGGGGCGGGTGGCTACACCTTC
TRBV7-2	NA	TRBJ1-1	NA	CASSLGGGARSSAEAFF	TGTGCCAGCAGCTTAGGAGGGGGGGCACGATCTTCGGCTGAAGCTTTCTTT
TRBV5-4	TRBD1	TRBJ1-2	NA	CASSSGTGGDGYTF	TGTGCCAGCAGCTCCGGGACAGGGGGCGATGGCTACACCTTC